This T cell receptor (beta chain) was identified during a study of control samples from healthy donors and cancer patients. The table came from immunoSEQ multiplex PCR; TCRdb's copy has only in-frame clones and leaves some out. There are 50,000 to 75,000 clones in the sample; 90% occur only once, and roughly 5.6% lies in the top ten. J was trimmed by 9 bases and V by 6 bases; bases with no gene match: 9. The CDR3 contains 14 residues. The germline V gene has CDR1 MRHNA and CDR2 SNTAGT. This chain joins TRBV6-4 and TRBJ2-1, with 9 bases lining up with TRBD1. What was sequenced was PBMCs. The TCR originated in a man in his 60s with colorectal cancer. The CDR3 here is CASSSGTGLSEQFF. The CDR3 bases are TGTGCCAGCAGCAGCGGGACAGGGTTGAGTGAGCAGTTCTTC.